The T cell receptor (beta chain) under discussion was sequenced for a study of blood T cells in healthy people across ages. This clonotype was observed a few times. Its target is not known. With a J-beta primer mix and a sample-barcoded 5' primer, a second PCR ran 7 to 11 cycles. MiXCR, run by TCRdb on the 5' RACE reads, gives a single entry per CDR3 protein. The sample lists about 540,000 distinct CDR3 sequences; 24% were seen once. Study-wide findings and caveats: Because donor CMV status was unknown, expanded clonotype changes were possibly confounded. While age rose, TCR beta diversity per million T cells dropped in a roughly linear way.

In addition, the sample was reused for a study of T cells of mothers and their children. Turning to that study: In related and unrelated pairs alike, thymic selection shapes TCR recombination output, with inherited differences minor.

Sequencing was done on a sample of blood. This TCR was recovered from a boy aged 10-17 years in good health.

CDR3 in DNA: TGCGCCAGCAGCGTCTACAGGGGGCCGCCTAATGAAAAACTGTTTTTT. Its protein is CASSVYRGPPNEKLFF. The chain joins TRBV5-1 to TRBJ1-4, with 9 bases that match TRBD1. CDR1 SGHRS and CDR2 YFSETQ come from the germline V gene. This CDR3 is built from 16 residues. V lost 4 bases and J lost 3; bases outside the gene matches: 7.